This T cell receptor beta chain was sequenced for a study of blood T cell repertoires in COVID-19 (dated by TCRdb to 2019 to 2021). With regard to the full study: Collaborator samples came from the United States, Italy and Spain and covered acute and convalescent phases of COVID-19. The prospective study material was composed of cDNA or gDNA derived from T cells, B-cell-depleted T cells, or PBMCs. Subjects who had been exposed to COVID-19, were actively infected with it, or had recovered from it provided the deeply sampled blood TCRbeta repertoires that made up the dataset. The repertoires were released in a freely available public database meant as a resource for research on the immune response to SARS-CoV-2. Samples were obtained from the ongoing ImmuneRACE study (first 160 participants) and from 1,254 subjects provided by 6 global collaborators. A de-identified subject ID, COVID-19 status, age in years and sex were almost always included in the sample metadata. Where available, HLA class I and class II types were obtained from metadata supplied by the sample provider rather than from assay-based typing.

Whole blood was collected in K2EDTA tubes by collaborating institutions according to the institutions' own protocols. Collaborator samples were shipped for TCRbeta analysis as frozen whole blood, isolated PBMCs, or DNA extracted from either sample type. For this clone: Its antigen is currently not known. Base qualities are not at hand, and no much larger clone is one base apart.

TCRbeta CDR3 regions were amplified from genomic DNA using the immunoSEQ Assay, a bias-controlled multiplex PCR. The authors' pipeline ran thus. The number of nucleated cells in each sample was estimated from the amplification of reference gene primers within the assay. To quantify the absolute abundance of each unique TCRbeta CDR3 rearrangement, sequence reads were collapsed and filtered. For each sample, productive Simpson clonality was calculated as the square root of Simpson's diversity index across productive rearrangements. Not all clones reach the TCRdb copy of this immuneACCESS table, which keeps in-frame sequences only. Checked studies attribute under half of the gap to unresolved V genes and leave the rest unexplained. V and J calls plus clone size are reproduced from that table; the DNA served to infer D and trimming. The sample table records about 190,000 clones; around four fifths of these occur just once. Under 3.5% of the sample is held by the ten biggest clonotypes.

From the cysteine up to the phenylalanine, the CDR3 has a length of 15 residues. This entry keeps only the CDR3 DNA: 45 bases, framed from base 1. CDR1 and CDR2, per the germline V gene, are SGHTA and FQGNSA. The junction carries 16 bases between V and J, which are trimmed by 7 bases and 2 bases respectively. Points the paper makes about the study in general: Clinical and demographic metadata were provided uncurated, with the amount varying by source and participant.

The specimen was peripheral blood. The rearrangement combines TRBV7-2 with TRBJ2-3; TRBD2 is possibly the D segment (5 matching bases). The clonotype was recovered from a middle-aged man with active or convalescent COVID-19. This receptor carries the CDR3 CASTPRGQHTDTQYF. The DNA sequence follows: TGTGCCAGCACCCCCCGCGGGCAGCACACAGATACGCAGTATTTT.